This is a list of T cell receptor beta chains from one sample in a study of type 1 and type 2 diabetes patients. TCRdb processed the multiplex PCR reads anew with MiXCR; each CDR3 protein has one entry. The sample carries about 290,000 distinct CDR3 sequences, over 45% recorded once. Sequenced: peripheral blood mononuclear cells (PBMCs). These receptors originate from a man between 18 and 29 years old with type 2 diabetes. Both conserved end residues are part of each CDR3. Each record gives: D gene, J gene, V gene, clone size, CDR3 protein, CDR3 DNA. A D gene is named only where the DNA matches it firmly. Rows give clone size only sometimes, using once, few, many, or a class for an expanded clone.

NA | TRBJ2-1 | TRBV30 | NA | CAWKDRTSWDF | TGTGCCTGGAAAGACAGGACCTCCTGGGACTTC
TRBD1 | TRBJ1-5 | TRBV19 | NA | CASSMDRNSNQPQHF | TGTGCCAGTAGTATGGACAGGAATAGCAATCAGCCCCAGCATTTT
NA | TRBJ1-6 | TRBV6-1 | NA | CASRVRWGSPLHF | TGTGCCAGCCGCGTCCGATGGGGTTCACCCCTCCACTTT
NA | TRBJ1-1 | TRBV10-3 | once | CAINPQGRETEAFF | TGTGCCATCAATCCACAGGGTAGGGAGACTGAAGCTTTCTTT
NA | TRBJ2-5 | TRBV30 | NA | CAWSVNEETQYF | TGTGCCTGGAGTGTAAACGAAGAGACCCAGTACTTC
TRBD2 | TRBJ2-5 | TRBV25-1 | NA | CASSPSGGHQETQYF | TGTGCCAGCAGTCCTAGCGGGGGGCACCAAGAGACCCAGTACTTC
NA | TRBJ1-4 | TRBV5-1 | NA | CASSVTGRGVNEKLFF | TGCGCCAGCAGCGTAACAGGGAGAGGGGTTAATGAAAAACTGTTTTTT
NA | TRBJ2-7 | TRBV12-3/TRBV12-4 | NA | CASSQGLIHEQYF | TGTGCCAGCAGTCAGGGCCTGATTCACGAGCAGTACTTC
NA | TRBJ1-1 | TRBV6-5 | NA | CASSANRNEAFF | TGTGCCAGTAGTGCCAATCGCAATGAAGCTTTCTTT
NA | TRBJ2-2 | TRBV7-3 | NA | CASSLTFGTGELFF | TGTGCCAGCAGCTTAACTTTCGGCACCGGGGAGCTGTTTTTT
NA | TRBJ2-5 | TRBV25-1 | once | CASHGQTEETQYF | TGTGCCAGCCATGGACAGACAGAAGAGACCCAGTACTTC
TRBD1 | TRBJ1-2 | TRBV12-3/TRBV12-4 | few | CASSWATGGGYTF | TGTGCCAGCAGTTGGGCGACAGGGGGTGGCTACACCTTC
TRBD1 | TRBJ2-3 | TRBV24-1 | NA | CATSDAGQAGDTQYF | TGTGCCACCAGTGATGCGGGACAGGCCGGAGATACGCAGTATTTT
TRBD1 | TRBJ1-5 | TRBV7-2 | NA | CASSSSGTEYSNQPQHF | TGTGCCAGCAGCTCCTCCGGGACAGAGTATAGCAATCAGCCCCAGCATTTT
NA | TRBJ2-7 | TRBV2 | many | CASSPPVRGDEQYF | TGTGCCAGCAGTCCACCCGTTCGAGGGGACGAGCAGTACTTC
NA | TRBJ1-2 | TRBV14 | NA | CASSQGTETYGYTF | TGTGCCAGCAGCCAAGGGACAGAAACCTATGGCTACACCTTC
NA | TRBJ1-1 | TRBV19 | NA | CASSQRSTEAFF | TGTGCCAGTAGTCAGAGAAGCACTGAAGCTTTCTTT
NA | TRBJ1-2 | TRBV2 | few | CASSDQGPYGYTF | TGTGCCAGCAGTGATCAGGGCCCCTATGGCTACACCTTC
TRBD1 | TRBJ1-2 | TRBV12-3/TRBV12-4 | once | CASSITQGAGAHGYTF | TGTGCCAGCAGCATAACTCAGGGGGCGGGAGCTCATGGCTACACCTTC
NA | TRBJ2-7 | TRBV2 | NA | CASKAGHEYF | TGTGCCAGCAAGGCCGGACATGAGTACTTC
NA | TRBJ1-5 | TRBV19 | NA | CASSMVLDVLPQHF | TGTGCCAGTAGTATGGTCCTGGACGTCCTGCCCCAGCATTTT
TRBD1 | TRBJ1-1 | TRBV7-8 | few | CASSDGQGNTEAFF | TGTGCCAGCAGCGACGGACAGGGAAACACTGAAGCTTTCTTT